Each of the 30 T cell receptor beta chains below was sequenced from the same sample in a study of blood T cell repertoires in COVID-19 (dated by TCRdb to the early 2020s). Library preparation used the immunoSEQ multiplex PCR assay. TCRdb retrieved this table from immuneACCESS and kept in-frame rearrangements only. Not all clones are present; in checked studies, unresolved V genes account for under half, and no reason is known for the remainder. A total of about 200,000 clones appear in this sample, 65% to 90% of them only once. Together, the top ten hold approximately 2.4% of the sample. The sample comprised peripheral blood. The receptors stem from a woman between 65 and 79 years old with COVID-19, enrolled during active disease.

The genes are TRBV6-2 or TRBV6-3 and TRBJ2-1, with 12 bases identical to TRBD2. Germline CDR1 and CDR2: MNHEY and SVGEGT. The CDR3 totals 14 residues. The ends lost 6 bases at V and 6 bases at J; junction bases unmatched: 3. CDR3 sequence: CASSTGLAGNEQFF. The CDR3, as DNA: TGTGCCAGCAGCACGGGACTAGCGGGCAATGAGCAGTTCTTC.

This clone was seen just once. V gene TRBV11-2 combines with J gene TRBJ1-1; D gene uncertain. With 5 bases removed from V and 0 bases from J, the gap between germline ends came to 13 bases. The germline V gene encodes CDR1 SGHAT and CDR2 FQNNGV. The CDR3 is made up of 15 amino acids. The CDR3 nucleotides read TGTGCCAGCAGCCCCCTGGCGGGAGTGAACACTGAAGCTTTCTTT. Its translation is CASSPLAGVNTEAFF.

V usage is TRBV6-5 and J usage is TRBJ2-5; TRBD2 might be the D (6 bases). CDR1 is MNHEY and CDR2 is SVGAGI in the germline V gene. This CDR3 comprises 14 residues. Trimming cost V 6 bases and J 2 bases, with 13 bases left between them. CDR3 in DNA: TGTGCCAGCAGACCGACTCTAGCGCAAGAGACCCAGTACTTC. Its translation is CASRPTLAQETQYF.

The CDR3 loop is CAIRDHPREGYGYTF. For the CDR3, the DNA is TGTGCCATCCGGGATCACCCAAGGGAAGGCTATGGCTACACCTTC. The chain links TRBV10-3 to TRBJ1-2, with D hard to call. The germline V gene encodes CDR1 ENHRY and CDR2 SYGVKD. The V end was cut by 8 bases, the J end by 4 bases, with 20 bases between. CDR3 size: 15 residues.

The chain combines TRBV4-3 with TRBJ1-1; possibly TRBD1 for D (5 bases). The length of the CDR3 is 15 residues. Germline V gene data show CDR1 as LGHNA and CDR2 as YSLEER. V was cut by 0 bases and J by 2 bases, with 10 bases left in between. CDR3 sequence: CASSQDWGSNTEAFF. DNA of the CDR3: TGCGCCAGCAGCCAAGATTGGGGCAGCAACACTGAAGCTTTCTTT.

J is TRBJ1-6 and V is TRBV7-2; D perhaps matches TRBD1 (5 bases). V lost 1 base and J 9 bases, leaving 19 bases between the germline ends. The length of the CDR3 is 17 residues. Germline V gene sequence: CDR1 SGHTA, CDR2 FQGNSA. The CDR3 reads CASSLDKPGTGGSPLHF. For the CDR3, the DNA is TGTGCCAGCAGCTTAGATAAGCCCGGGACTGGGGGTTCACCCCTCCACTTT.

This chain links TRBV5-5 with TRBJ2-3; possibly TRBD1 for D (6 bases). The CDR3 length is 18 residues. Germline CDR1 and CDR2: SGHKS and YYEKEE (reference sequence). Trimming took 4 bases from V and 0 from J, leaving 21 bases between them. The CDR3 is CASSERDRDTPSTDTQYF. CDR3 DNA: TGTGCCAGCAGCGAGAGAGACCGGGACACCCCCAGCACAGATACGCAGTATTTT.

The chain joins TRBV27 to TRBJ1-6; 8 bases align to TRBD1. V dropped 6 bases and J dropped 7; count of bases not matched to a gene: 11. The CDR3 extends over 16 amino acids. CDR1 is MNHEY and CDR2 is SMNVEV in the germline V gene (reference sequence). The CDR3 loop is CASRQDQGALNSPLHF. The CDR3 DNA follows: TGTGCCAGCAGACAGGATCAGGGGGCGCTCAATTCACCCCTCCACTTT.

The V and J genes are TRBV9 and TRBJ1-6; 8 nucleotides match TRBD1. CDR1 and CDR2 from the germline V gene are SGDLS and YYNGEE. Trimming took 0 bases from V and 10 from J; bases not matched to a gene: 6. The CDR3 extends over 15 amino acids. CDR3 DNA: TGTGCCAGCAGCGTAGCTACAGGGGGAGGATCACCCCTCCACTTT. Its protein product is CASSVATGGGSPLHF.

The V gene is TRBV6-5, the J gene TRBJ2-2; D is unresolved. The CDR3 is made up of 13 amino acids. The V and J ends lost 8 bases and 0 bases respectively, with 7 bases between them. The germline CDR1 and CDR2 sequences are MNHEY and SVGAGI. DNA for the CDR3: TGTGCCAGCTTACATCCGAACACCGGGGAGCTGTTTTTT. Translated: CASLHPNTGELFF.

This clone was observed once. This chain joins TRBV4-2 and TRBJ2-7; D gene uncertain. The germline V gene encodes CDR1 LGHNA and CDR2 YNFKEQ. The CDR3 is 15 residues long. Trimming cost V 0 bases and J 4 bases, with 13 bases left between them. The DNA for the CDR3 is TGTGCCAGCAGCCAAGATAGGCGGCCCGGTTACGAGCAGTACTTC. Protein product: CASSQDRRPGYEQYF.

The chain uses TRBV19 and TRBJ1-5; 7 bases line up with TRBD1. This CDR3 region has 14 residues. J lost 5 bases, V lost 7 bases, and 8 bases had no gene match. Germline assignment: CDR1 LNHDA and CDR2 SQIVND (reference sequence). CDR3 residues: CASKTGYEYQPQHF. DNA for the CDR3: TGTGCCAGTAAGACAGGGTACGAGTATCAGCCCCAGCATTTT.

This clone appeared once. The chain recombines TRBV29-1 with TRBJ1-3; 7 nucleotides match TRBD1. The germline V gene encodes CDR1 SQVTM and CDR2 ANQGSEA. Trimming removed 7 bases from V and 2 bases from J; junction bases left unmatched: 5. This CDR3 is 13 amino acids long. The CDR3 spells CSAYRGTGNTIYF. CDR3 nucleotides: TGCAGCGCTTACAGGGGAACTGGAAACACCATATATTTT.

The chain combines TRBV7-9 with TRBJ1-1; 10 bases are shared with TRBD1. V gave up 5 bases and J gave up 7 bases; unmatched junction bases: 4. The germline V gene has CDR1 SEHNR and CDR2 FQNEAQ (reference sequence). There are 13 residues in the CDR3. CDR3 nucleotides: TGTGCCAGCAGCCGACAGGGGGCAGTTGAAGCTTTCTTT. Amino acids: CASSRQGAVEAFF.

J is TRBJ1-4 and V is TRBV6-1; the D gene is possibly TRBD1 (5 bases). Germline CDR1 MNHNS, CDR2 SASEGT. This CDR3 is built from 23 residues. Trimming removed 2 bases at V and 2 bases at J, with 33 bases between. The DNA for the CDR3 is TGTGCCAGCAGTGAACTCTCTAGGTCGGCAGGGCGGTGGATTGGGGTGACTAATGAAAAACTGTTTTTT. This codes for CASSELSRSAGRWIGVTNEKLFF.

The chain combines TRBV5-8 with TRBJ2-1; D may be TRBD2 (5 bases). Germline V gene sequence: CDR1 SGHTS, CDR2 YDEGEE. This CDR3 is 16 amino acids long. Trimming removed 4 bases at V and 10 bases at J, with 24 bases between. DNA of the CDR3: TGTGCCAGCAGCCCTGACCGGGCCGAGGGCTCCAAAGAGCAGTTCTTC. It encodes CASSPDRAEGSKEQFF.

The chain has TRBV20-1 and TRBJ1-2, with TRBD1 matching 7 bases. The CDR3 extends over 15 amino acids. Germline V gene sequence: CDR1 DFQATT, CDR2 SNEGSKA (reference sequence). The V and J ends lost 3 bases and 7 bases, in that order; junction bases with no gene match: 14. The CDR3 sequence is CSASIHTGQSSGYTF. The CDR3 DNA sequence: TGCAGTGCTAGTATTCACACGGGACAGTCGAGTGGCTACACCTTC.

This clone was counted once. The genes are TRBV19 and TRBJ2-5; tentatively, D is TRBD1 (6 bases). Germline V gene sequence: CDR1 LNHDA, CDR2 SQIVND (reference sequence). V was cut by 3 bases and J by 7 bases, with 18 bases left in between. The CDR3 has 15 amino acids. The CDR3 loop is CASSMVGALFGTQYF. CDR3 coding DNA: TGTGCCAGTAGTATGGTGGGGGCCCTGTTCGGGACCCAGTACTTC.

The chain's CDR3 is CASSQGGRRESYNEQFF. Written as DNA, the CDR3 is TGTGCCAGCAGCCAAGGGGGAAGACGGGAATCCTACAATGAGCAGTTCTTC. The chain combines TRBV21-1 with TRBJ2-1; the table calls TRBD2, which could not be checked here. TRBV21-1 is a pseudogene locus. The CDR3 extends over 17 amino acids.

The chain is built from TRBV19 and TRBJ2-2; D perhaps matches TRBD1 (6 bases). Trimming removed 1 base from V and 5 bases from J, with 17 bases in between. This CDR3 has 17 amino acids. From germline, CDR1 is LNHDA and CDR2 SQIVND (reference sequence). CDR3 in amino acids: CASSIGQGPGGTGELFF. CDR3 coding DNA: TGTGCCAGTAGTATAGGTCAGGGGCCCGGAGGTACCGGGGAGCTGTTTTTT.

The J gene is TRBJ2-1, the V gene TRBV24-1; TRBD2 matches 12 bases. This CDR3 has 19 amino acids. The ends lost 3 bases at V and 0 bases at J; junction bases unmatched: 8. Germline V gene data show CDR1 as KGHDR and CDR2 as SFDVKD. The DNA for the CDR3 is TGTGCCACCAGTGATAACGGACTAGCGGGAACCCACTCCTACAATGAGCAGTTCTTC. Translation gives CATSDNGLAGTHSYNEQFF.

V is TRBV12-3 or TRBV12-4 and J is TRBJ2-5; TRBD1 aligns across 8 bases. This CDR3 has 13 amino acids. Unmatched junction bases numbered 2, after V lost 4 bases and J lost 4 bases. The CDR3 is CASSWTGPETQYF. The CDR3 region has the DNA TGTGCCAGCAGTTGGACAGGGCCAGAGACCCAGTACTTC.

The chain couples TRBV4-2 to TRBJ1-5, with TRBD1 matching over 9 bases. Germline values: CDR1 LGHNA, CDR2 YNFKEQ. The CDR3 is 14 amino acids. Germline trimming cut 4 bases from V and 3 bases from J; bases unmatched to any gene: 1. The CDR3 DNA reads TGTGCCAGCAGCCGGACAGGGGCCAATCAGCCCCAGCATTTT. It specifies CASSRTGANQPQHF.

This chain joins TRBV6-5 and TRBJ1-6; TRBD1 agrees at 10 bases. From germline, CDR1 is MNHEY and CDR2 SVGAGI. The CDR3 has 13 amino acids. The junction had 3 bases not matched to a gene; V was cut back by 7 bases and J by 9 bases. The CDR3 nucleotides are TGTGCCAGCAAAGGACAGGGGGGTTCACCCCTCCACTTT. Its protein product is CASKGQGGSPLHF.

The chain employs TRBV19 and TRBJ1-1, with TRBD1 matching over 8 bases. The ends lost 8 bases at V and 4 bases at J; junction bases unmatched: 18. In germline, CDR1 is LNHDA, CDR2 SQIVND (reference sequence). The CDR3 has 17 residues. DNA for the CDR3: TGTGCCAGTTTCCGACAGGGGATGGCAGGTGGTGGCACTGAAGCTTTCTTT. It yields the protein CASFRQGMAGGGTEAFF.

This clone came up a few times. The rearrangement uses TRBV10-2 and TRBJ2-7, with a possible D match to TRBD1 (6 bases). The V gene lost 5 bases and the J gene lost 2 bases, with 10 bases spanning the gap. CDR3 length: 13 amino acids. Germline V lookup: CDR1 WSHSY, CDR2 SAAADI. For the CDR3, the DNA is TGCGCCAGCAGTAGGGGACATACCTACGAGCAGTACTTC. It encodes CASSRGHTYEQYF.

The CDR3 DNA sequence: TGTGCCAGCAGTTTTGGGGGGACTAATGAAAAACTGTTTTTT. Protein product: CASSFGGTNEKLFF. V usage is TRBV27 and J usage is TRBJ1-4; D is perhaps TRBD1 (5 bases). This CDR3 region has 14 residues. Germline lookup yields CDR1 MNHEY and CDR2 SMNVEV (reference sequence). The V gene lost 3 bases and the J gene lost 2 bases, with 7 bases spanning the gap.

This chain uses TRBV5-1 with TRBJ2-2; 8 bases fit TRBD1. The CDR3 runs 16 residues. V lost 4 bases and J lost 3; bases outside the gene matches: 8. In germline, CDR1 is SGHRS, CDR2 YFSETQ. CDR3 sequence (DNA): TGCGCCAGCAGCCAACAGGGGGGTATTGACACCGGGGAGCTGTTTTTT. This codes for CASSQQGGIDTGELFF.

CDR3: CASLELKGAGNTIYF. CDR3 coding DNA: TGTGCCAGCTTGGAGCTAAAGGGGGCAGGAAACACCATATATTTT. The chain has TRBV2 and TRBJ1-3, with 7 bases matching TRBD1. The CDR3 extends over 15 amino acids. Trimming removed 8 bases from V and 4 bases from J; junction bases left unmatched: 11. CDR1 is SNHLY and CDR2 is FYNNEI in the germline V gene.

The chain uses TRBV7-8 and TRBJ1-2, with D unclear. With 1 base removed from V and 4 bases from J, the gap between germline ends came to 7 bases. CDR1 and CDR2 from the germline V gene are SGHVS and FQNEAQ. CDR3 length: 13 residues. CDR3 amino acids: CASSLDSSYGYTF. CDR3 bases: TGTGCCAGCAGCTTAGACAGCTCCTATGGCTACACCTTC.